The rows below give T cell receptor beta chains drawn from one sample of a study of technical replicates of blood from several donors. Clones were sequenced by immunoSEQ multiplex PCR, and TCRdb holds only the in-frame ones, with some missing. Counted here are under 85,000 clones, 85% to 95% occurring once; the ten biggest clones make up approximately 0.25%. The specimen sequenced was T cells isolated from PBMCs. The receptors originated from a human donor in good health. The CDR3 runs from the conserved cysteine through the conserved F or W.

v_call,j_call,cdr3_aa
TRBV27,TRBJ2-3,CASSLTSGSLFADTQYF
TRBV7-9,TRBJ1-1,CASNRGGTEAFF
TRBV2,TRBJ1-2,CASRSGQGVGGYTF
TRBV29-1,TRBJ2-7,CSVGTSPSYEQYF
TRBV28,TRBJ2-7,CASSLHRAYEQYF
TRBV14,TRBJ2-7,CASSQSYRGTGSTIAYEQYF
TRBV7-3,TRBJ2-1,CASRRLAGYNEQFF
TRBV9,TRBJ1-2,CASTEGRDSFYGYTF
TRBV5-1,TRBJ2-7,CASSRGQQLYEQYF
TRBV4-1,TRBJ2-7,CASRPGGNYEQYF
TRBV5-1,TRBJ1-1,CASSIRQDPNTEAFF
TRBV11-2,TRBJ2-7,CASSLDGWGLASLGSYEQYF
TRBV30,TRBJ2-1,CAWNTAGGVLGQFF
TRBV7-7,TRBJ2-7,CASSPGTDRSEQYF
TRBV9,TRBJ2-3,CASSAALATKSDTQYF
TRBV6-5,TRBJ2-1,CASSGDGNEQFF
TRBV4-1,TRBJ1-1,CASSHIYTEAFF
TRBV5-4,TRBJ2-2,CASSPIQGQSTGELFF
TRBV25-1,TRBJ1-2,CASSLAWSYTF
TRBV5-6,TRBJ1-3,CASSVQGPLSGNTIYF
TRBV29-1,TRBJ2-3,CSVAQGAQDTQYF
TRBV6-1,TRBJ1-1,CASSEGQENTEAFF
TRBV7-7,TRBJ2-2,CASSQTGGDTGELFF
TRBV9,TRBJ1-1,CASSALQGVAFF
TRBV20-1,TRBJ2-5,CSARQETQYF
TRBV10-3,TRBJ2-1,CAISENPTSGSPAQFF
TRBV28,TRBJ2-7,CASSFVGQGVYEQYF
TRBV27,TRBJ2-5,CASSFRETQYF
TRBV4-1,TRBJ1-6,CASSQDGGTGNSPLHF
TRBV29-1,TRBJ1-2,CSVVGTGTSNYGYTF
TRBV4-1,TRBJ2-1,CASSQDASGSLYSYNEQFF
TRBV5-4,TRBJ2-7,CASSQDRGLYEQYF
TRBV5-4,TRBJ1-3,CASSISVPSSGNTIYF
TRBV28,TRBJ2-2,CASSLRTANTGELFF
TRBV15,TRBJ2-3,CATSSGTGATDTQYF
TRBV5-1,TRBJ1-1,CASSLTNTGFTEAFF
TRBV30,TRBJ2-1,CAFSGDYSYNEQFF
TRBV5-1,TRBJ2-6,CASSFPGQPNSGANVLTF
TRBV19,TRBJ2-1,CASSSLAEYEQFF
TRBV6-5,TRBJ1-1,CASSSDIMNTEAFF
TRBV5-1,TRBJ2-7,CASSLGREGYEQYF
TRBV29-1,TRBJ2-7,CSVGGENSYEQYF
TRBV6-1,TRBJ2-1,CASSVGSGDEQFF
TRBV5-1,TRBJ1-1,CASSFRDLNTEAFF
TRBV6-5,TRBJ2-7,CASSYSKQGTYEQYF
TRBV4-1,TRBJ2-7,CASSQVQGDEQYF
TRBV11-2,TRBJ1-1,CASSLRPRGDTEAFF
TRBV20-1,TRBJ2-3,CSAVQGATQYF